This TCR beta chain comes out of a study of low-dose radiotherapy and immunotherapy resistance in tumors (dated 2022 in TCRdb). The study in broad terms: Cohort 1 received 0.5 Gy per fraction every 2 weeks, with a prescribed total PTV dose of 6.5 Gy. Cohort 2 received 1 Gy per fraction every two weeks, with a total of 13 Gy over 26 weeks. Nivolumab was administered intravenously as a 240 mg flat dose every two weeks, and ipilimumab was administered intravenously at 1 mg/kg every six weeks. Starting on cycle 1 day 1, patients took 300 mg of aspirin by mouth once a day for four cycles. Every two weeks, patients got intravenous cyclophosphamide at 200 mg/m2, given one day ahead of each radiation and immunotherapy administration. Eight patients were included in the translational analysis: three from the first dose cohort and the first five from the second dose cohort. Randomization of trial participants into treatment groups was not performed.

From the cysteine up to the phenylalanine, the CDR3 has a length of 16 residues. The only DNA kept is the CDR3, 48 bases in frame from the first base. For this chain, trimming is 3 bases at the V end and 4 bases at the J end, and the number of junction bases without a gene match is 9. The germline V gene supplies CDR1 SGDLS and CDR2 YYNGEE. TCRdb records Illumina HiSeq 2500 as the sequencer. Superscript III and a set of TRAV- and TRBV-specific primers were used to synthesize first-strand cDNA, so that both TCRalpha and TCRbeta chains were covered. TCRs were amplified with Phusion for around 20 PCR cycles using a constant-region primer together with the adapter attached to the V primers. Amplification of the isolated mRNA was done with the MessageAmp II aRNA Amplification Kit, which involved an approximately 15-hour in vitro transcription at 37 degrees C. The Dynabeads mRNA DIRECT Purification Kit was used to isolate the mRNA for TCR sequencing. Indexed Illumina adapters were added in a second Phusion PCR of roughly 25 cycles, after which AMPure XP beads were used to purify the products. The authors' pipeline ran thus. Using custom Perl scripts, TCR sequences encoding the same protein were pooled, out-of-frame sequences were removed, and the abundance of each clonotype was computed. Any TCR sequence backed by just one read was left out of the analysis. Repertoire metrics included Shannon entropy, Gini index, clonality, richness, and frequency of TCRs shared between repertoires. TCRdb itself trimmed the public reads at Q25 with fastp, ran MiXCR and retained productive beta chains. Entries are consolidated by CDR3 protein sequence, retaining the most common genes and DNA. The V and J calls and clone size come from TCRdb's table, not from the authors' own analysis. The sample data list fewer than 90,000 distinct CDR3 sequences, and less than 40% of these were observed just once. Of the sample, 11% falls within the top ten clones.

There are a few counts of this clonotype. Its antigen is unknown. No much larger clone exists at a distance of one base, and base qualities are not known. The time point tag for this specimen amounts to: before trial treatment. Donors were enrolled in RACIN, a single-arm phase I dose-escalation trial in which nivolumab, ipilimumab, aspirin, low-dose cyclophosphamide and low-dose radiotherapy were combined. To be eligible, a patient needed to have an advanced solid tumor that was TIL-negative. The chain was built from TRBV9 and TRBJ2-1; TRBD1 lines up with 8 middle nucleotides. The sequencing used PBMCs, collected before treatment. The origin of this receptor is a female donor with ovarian cancer. The nucleotide sequence reads as follows: TGTGCCAGCAGCGCAGTTAGGACAGGGAGTTACAATGAGCAGTTCTTC. Its coded protein is CASSAVRTGSYNEQFF.